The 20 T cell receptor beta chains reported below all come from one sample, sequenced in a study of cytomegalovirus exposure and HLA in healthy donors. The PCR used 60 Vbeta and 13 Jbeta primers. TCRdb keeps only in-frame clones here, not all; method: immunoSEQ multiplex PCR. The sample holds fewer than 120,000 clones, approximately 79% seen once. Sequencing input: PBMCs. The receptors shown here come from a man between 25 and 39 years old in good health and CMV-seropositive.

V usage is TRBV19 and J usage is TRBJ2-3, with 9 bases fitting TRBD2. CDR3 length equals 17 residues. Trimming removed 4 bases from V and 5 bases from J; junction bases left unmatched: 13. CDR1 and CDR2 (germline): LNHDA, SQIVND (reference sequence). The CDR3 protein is CASSTGRLAGFGDTQYF. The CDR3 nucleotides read TGTGCCAGTAGTACAGGCCGTCTAGCGGGGTTTGGAGATACGCAGTATTTT.

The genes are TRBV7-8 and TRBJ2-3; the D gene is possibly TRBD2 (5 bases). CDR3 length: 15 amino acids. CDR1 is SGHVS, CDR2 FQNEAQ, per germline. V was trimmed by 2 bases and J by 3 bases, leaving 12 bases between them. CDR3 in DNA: TGTGCCAGCAGCTTAAAATCCTCGGGAACAGATACGCAGTATTTT. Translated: CASSLKSSGTDTQYF.

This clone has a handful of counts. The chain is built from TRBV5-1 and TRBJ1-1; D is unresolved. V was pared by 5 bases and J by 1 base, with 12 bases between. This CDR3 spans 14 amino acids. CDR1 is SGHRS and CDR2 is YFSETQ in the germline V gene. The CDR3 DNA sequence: TGCGCCAGCAGTCAGATGGGCCCGAACACTGAAGCTTTCTTT. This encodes CASSQMGPNTEAFF.

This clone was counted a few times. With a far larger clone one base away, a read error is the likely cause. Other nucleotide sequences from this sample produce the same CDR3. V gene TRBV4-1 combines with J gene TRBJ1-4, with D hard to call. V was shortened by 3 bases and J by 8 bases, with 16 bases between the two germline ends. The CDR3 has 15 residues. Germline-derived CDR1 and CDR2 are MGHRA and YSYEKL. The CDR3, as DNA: TGCGCCAGCAGCCAGGATGATGCCTTAGCGGAAAAACTGTTTTTT. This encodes CASSQDDALAEKLFF.

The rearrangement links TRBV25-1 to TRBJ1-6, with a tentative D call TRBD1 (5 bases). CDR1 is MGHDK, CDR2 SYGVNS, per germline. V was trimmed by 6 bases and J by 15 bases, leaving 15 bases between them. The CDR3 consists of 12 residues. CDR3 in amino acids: CASSQIMGLLHF. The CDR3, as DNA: TGTGCCAGCAGCCAAATCATGGGACTCCTCCACTTT.

The CDR3: CASSVSQGGDEQYF. The CDR3 coding sequence is TGTGCCAGCAGCGTATCACAGGGGGGAGACGAGCAGTACTTC. The rearrangement links TRBV9 to TRBJ2-7; 8 nucleotides match TRBD1. CDR1 SGDLS and CDR2 YYNGEE come from the germline V gene. V trimming: 1 base; J trimming: 5 bases; junction bases outside the gene matches: 5. The CDR3 is made up of 14 amino acids.

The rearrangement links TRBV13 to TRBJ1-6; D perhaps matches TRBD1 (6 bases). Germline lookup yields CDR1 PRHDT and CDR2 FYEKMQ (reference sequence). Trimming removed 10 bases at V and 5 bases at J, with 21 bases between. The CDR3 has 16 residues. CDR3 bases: TGTGCCACCTTTCCGGCTGACAGGTTGCATAATTCACCCCTCCACTTT. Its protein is CATFPADRLHNSPLHF.

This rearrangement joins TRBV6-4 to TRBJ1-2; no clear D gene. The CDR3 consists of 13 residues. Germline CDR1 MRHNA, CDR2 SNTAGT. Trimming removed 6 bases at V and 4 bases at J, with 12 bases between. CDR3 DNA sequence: TGTGCCAGCAGCCCCCAGATGCCCTATGGCTACACCTTC. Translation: CASSPQMPYGYTF.

The CDR3 DNA reads as TGCGCTAGAGGCAGGGGATACGAGCAGTACTTC. This codes for CARGRGYEQYF. The chain uses TRBV10-1 and TRBJ2-7; perhaps TRBD1 as D (6 bases). The V gene's germline CDR1 is WNHNN and CDR2 SYGVQD (reference sequence). The CDR3 sequence is 11 residues long.

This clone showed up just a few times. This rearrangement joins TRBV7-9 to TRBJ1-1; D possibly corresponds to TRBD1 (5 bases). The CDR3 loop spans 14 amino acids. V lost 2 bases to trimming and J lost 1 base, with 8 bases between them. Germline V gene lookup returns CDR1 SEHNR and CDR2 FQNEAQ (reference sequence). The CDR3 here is CASSLFTGNTEAFF. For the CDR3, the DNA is TGTGCCAGCAGCTTATTTACAGGGAACACTGAAGCTTTCTTT. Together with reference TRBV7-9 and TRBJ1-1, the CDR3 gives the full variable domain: DTGVSQNPRHKITKRGQNVTFRCDPISEHNRLYWYRQTLGQGPEFLTYFQNEAQLEKSRLLSDRFSAERPKGSFSTLEIQRTEQGDSAMYLCASSLFTGNTEAFFGQGTRLTVV.

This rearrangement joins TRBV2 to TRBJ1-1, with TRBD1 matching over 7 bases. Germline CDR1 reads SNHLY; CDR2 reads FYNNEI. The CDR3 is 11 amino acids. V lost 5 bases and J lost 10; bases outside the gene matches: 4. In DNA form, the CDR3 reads TGTGCCAGCAGTTTACAGGGGAGAGCTTTCTTT. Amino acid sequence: CASSLQGRAFF.

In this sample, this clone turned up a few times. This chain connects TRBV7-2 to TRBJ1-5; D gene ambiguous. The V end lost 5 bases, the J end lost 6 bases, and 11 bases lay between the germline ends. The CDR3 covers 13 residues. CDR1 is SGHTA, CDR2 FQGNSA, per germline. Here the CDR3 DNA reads TGTGCCAGCAGCCTGAATGCAGTTCAGCCCCAGCATTTT. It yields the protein CASSLNAVQPQHF.

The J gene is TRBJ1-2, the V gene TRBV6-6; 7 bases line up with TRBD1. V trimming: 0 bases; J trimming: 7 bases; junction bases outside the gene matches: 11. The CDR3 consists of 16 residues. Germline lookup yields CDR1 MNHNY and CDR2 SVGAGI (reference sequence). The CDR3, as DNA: TGTGCCAGCAGTTACTCGAGTACAGGGGAAGATGGTGGCTACACCTTC. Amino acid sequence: CASSYSSTGEDGGYTF.

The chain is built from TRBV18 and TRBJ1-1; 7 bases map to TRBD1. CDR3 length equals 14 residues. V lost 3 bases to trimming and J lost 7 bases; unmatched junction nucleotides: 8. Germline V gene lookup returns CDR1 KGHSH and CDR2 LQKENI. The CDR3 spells CASSPSGTVLEAFF. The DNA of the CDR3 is TGTGCCAGCTCACCTTCCGGGACAGTTCTTGAAGCTTTCTTT. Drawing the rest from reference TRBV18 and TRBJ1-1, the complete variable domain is NAGVMQNPRHLVRRRGQEARLRCSPMKGHSHVYWYRQLPEEGLKFMVYLQKENIIDESGMPKERFSAEFPKEGPSILRIQQVVRGDSAAYFCASSPSGTVLEAFFGQGTRLTVV.

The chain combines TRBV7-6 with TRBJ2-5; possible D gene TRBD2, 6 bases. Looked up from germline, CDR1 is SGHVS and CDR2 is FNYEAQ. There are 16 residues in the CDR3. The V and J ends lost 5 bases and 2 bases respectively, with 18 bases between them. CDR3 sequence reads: CASSQTPGVSQETQYF. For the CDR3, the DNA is TGTGCCAGCAGCCAGACGCCGGGGGTTTCACAAGAGACCCAGTACTTC.

CDR3 DNA sequence: TGCGCCAGCAGCTTTGACAGGGCGGGCCATGGCTACACCTTC. It yields the protein CASSFDRAGHGYTF. J is TRBJ1-2 and V is TRBV5-1; 7 bases are a match to TRBD1. This CDR3 has 14 amino acids. Unmatched junction bases numbered 7, after V lost 2 bases and J lost 6 bases. From germline, CDR1 is SGHRS and CDR2 YFSETQ.

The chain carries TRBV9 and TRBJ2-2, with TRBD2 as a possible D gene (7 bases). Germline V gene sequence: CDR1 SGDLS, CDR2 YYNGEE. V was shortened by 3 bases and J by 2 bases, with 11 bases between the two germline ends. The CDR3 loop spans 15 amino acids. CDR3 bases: TGTGCCAGCAGCGAGGGGGGGGGCAACACCGGGGAGCTGTTTTTT. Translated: CASSEGGGNTGELFF.

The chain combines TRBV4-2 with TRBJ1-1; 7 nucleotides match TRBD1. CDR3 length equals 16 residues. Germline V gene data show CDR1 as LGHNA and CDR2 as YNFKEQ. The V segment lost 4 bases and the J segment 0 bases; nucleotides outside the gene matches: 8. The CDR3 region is CASSRRQGTMNTEAFF. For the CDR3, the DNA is TGTGCCAGCAGCCGCAGACAGGGAACTATGAACACTGAAGCTTTCTTT.

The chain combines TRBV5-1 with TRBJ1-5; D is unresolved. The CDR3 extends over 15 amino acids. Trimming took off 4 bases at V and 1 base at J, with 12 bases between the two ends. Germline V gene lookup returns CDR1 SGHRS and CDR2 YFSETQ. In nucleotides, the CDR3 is TGCGCCAGCAGCCCGCAAGGAGAGAGCAATCAGCCCCAGCATTTT. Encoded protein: CASSPQGESNQPQHF.

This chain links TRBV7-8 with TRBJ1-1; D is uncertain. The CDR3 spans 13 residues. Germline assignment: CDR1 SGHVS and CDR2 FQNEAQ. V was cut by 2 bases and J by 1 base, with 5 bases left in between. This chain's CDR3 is CASSLTANTEAFF. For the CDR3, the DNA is TGTGCCAGCAGCTTAACAGCGAACACTGAAGCTTTCTTT.